The 3 T cell receptor beta chains listed next were all sequenced from one sample in a study of blood T cell repertoires in COVID-19. Sequencing used immunoSEQ multiplex PCR; TCRdb keeps in-frame clones, though not all of them. This repertoire shows roughly 360,000 clones, about 87% found once; its top ten account for 1.3%. Input material: PBMCs or T cells enriched from blood (not recorded which). The receptors originated from a man aged 25-45 years who had recovered from COVID-19.

CDR3 sequence (DNA): TGCGCCAGCAGCCAAGATTTGGGGGCTAGCGGGAACAATGAGCAGTTCTTC. Its translation: CASSQDLGASGNNEQFF. The chain employs TRBV4-1 and TRBJ2-1; 9 nucleotides align to TRBD2. V dropped 0 bases and J dropped 5; count of bases not matched to a gene: 8. CDR3 length: 17 residues. CDR1 is MGHRA and CDR2 is YSYEKL in the germline V gene.

The gene calls are TRBV27 and TRBJ2-3, with D perhaps TRBD2 (5 bases). V was pared by 4 bases and J by 3 bases, with 8 bases between. This CDR3 comprises 13 residues. Germline assignment: CDR1 MNHEY and CDR2 SMNVEV (reference sequence). CDR3 nucleotide sequence: TGTGCCAGCAGTTCCGGGGTGACAGATACGCAGTATTTT. Amino acids: CASSSGVTDTQYF.

The gene calls are TRBV30 and TRBJ2-7; D gene ambiguous. V lost 2 bases to trimming and J lost 1 base, with 6 bases between them. The CDR3 totals 12 residues. Looked up from germline, CDR1 is GTSNPN and CDR2 is SVGIG (reference sequence). The chain's CDR3 is CAWSHSSYEQYF. In DNA form, the CDR3 reads TGTGCCTGGAGTCACTCATCCTACGAGCAGTACTTC.